This TCR beta chain was identified during a study of regulatory T cells in long-lasting Graves disease listed by TCRdb under 2021. About the study as a whole: In the newly diagnosed Graves' disease group, patients had been taking antithyroid drugs for less than 3 months. Persistent Graves' disease patients were compared with newly diagnosed Graves' disease patients by peripheral blood TCR sequencing and RNA sequencing. The study was registered as a clinical trial and conducted in China. TCR sequencing covered about 13 persistent and some 20 newly diagnosed Graves' disease patients, 33 samples in total.

Library prep was done by multiplex PCR. Sequencer: Illumina HiSeq 4000. To build TCR beta libraries, CDR3 regions were amplified by Arm-PCR using iRepertoire HTBI primers. Gel purification was performed on PCR products prior to sequencing. Concerning the study's data processing: Gene usage analysis of CDR3 amino acid clonotypes used the 60 to 75 TRBV and 14 TRBJ segments found across samples. Filtered high-quality paired reads were merged into contigs using COPE and FqMerger. BLAST was used to align contigs to IMGT TRBV, TRBD and TRBJ reference genes, and CDR3 was defined according to IMGT. Any clonotype with a frequency above 0.1% was classified as a highly expanded clone. Shannon entropy was used to measure repertoire diversity, and the Gini coefficient was used to measure V-J evenness. Clonotypes shared by more than one individual were considered public. TCRdb took the public reads, trimmed them with fastp at Q25, ran MiXCR for clone calling and kept in-frame beta chains. Duplicate CDR3 protein sequences are folded into a single record with the most common DNA and genes. TCRdb, rather than the study authors, made the V and J calls. The sample table shows 350,000 to 400,000 distinct CDR3 sequences, and 15% to 18% are seen once. The ten largest make up 22% of the sample.

The time point label for this specimen denotes: newly diagnosed GD, antithyroid drugs for less than 3 months. For both TCR sequencing and RNA sequencing, RNA was extracted from PBMCs in TRIzol. The diagnosis of Graves' disease was made according to American Thyroid Association guidelines. The patients came from an endocrinology department in Xi'an, China. From each patient, approximately 9.9 milliliters of peripheral blood was collected into an EDTA anticoagulant tube. Ficoll Paque Plus density gradient separation was used to isolate PBMCs, and no further T cell sorting was done. An Agilent 2100 Bioanalyzer and agarose gel were used to check RNA quality, and a NanoDrop 2000 was used to measure RNA concentration. In its sample, this clonotype was seen many times. It has no known antigen specificity. No quality values exist for individual bases; no much larger clone is one base distant. Broader findings and caveats from the paper: Persistent Graves' disease patients showed lower TCR Shannon entropy and fewer highly expanded clones than newly diagnosed patients, suggesting clonal expansion. TRBV28, TRBJ1-2 and TRBJ2-5 were preferentially used in persistent disease, while TRBV20-1 and TRBJ2-1 were favored in newly diagnosed disease. Patients with persistent disease shared more public clonotypes (approximately 2,500) than newly diagnosed patients did (966). Peripheral blood alone was examined, since thyroid tissue, which constituted the primary lesion, could not be accessed. Sequencing and analysis were limited to the TCR beta chain. The authors acknowledged the small sample size as a limitation that may reduce accuracy.

CDR1 and CDR2 are drawn from the germline V gene: SGDLS, YYNGEE. The germline V end is reduced by 3 bases and the J end by 0 bases; junction bases left unmatched: 4. From cysteine to phenylalanine, the CDR3 is 17 amino acids long. Solely the CDR3 DNA is kept, with 51 bases framed from the first base. The rearrangement joined TRBV9 to TRBJ2-1, with TRBD2 matching 12 junction bases. The sample was peripheral blood mononuclear cells (PBMCs), taken at new diagnosis, from a patient treated with antithyroid drugs. The source is a female donor with Graves disease. The DNA sequence reads TGTGCCAGCAGCGGTACTAGCGGGGGGAGCTCCTACAATGAGCAGTTCTTC. It specifies CASSGTSGGSSYNEQFF. Full variable domain (CDR3 extended with the reference TRBV9 and TRBJ2-1 proteins): DSGVTQTPKHLITATGQRVTLRCSPRSGDLSVYWYQQSLDQGLQFLIQYYNGEERAKGNILERFSAQQFPDLHSELNLSSLELGDSALYFCASSGTSGGSSYNEQFFGPGTRLTVL.